A selection of T cell receptor beta chains follows, all from one sample in a study of regulatory T cells in long-lasting Graves disease. Via MiXCR, TCRdb re-called the multiplex PCR reads, giving one row per CDR3 protein. The sample holds more than 450,000 distinct CDR3 sequences, approximately 12% seen once. These data were likewise used in another study, on T cells in Graves' hyperthyroidism and ophthalmopathy.

The sample here was peripheral blood mononuclear cells (PBMCs), taken at new diagnosis, from a patient treated with antithyroid drugs. These receptors came from a woman under 40 with Graves disease. The CDR3 runs from the conserved cysteine through the conserved F or W. D genes are given only for firm matches. The size of a clone is reported for some rows only, either as once, few or many, or as a class for expanded clones.

TRBV6-1	TRBJ2-4	-	many	TGTGCCAGCAGTACCCAAAGGGGAGTAGCCAAAAACATTCAGTACTTC	CASSTQRGVAKNIQYF
TRBV7-2	TRBJ2-7	-	few	TGTGCCAGCAGCTTAAAGTGGTCCGAGCAGTACTTC	CASSLKWSEQYF
TRBV11-2	TRBJ2-4	-	-	TGTGCCAGCAGCTCCGGGGTAGCCAAAAACATTCAGTACTTC	CASSSGVAKNIQYF
TRBV7-2	TRBJ1-3	-	many	TGTGCCAGCAGCTTCTGGGGGAACACCATATATTTT	CASSFWGNTIYF
TRBV6-5	TRBJ1-1	-	few	TGTGCCAGCACTTTCTCGAGGGGCACTGAAGCTTTCTTT	CASTFSRGTEAFF
TRBV5-1	TRBJ2-6	-	many	TGCGCCAGCAGCTCCCGGGGGGCTAGCTCTGGGGCCAACGTCCTGACTTTC	CASSSRGASSGANVLTF
TRBV7-3	TRBJ2-1	-	few	TGTGCCAGCAGCTTAACTGGCGGGCTGACTGAGCAGTTCTTC	CASSLTGGLTEQFF
TRBV6-5	TRBJ2-1	-	-	TGTGCCAGCAGTTACTCGAGACCCCGGGGCTCCTACAATGAGCAGTTCTTC	CASSYSRPRGSYNEQFF
TRBV3-1	TRBJ1-5	TRBD1	few	TGTGCCAGCAGCCAAAAGGTTGGGACAGGGTCCGATCAGCCCCAGCATTTT	CASSQKVGTGSDQPQHF
TRBV9	TRBJ2-5	-	many	TGTGCCAGCAGCGTAGGATGGACAGTAGTCCAAGAGACCCAGTACTTC	CASSVGWTVVQETQYF
TRBV6-1	TRBJ2-3	TRBD2	many	TGTGCCAGCAACCCAAGTCGACTAGCGGGGTCCACAGATACGCAGTATTTT	CASNPSRLAGSTDTQYF
TRBV7-3	TRBJ1-1	-	many	TGTGCCAGCAGCCCGAGAGGGGGGACTACTGAAGCTTTCTTT	CASSPRGGTTEAFF
TRBV12-3/TRBV12-4	TRBJ2-5	-	many	TGTGCCAGCAGTAGGCGACAGGGAGGTGAGACCCAGTACTTC	CASSRRQGGETQYF